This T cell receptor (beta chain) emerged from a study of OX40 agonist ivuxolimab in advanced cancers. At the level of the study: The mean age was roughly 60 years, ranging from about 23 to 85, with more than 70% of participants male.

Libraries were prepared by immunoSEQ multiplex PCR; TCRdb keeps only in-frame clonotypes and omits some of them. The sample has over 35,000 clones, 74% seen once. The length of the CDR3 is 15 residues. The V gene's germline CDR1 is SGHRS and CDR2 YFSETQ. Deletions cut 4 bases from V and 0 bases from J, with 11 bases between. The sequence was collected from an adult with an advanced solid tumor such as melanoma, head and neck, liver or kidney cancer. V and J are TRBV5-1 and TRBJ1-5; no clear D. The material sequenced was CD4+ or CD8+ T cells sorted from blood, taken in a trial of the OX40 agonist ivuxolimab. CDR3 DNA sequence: TGCGCCAGCAGCCCAGACCCAGGTAGCAATCAGCCCCAGCATTTT. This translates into CASSPDPGSNQPQHF.